This T cell receptor (beta chain) was identified during a study of cytomegalovirus exposure and HLA in healthy donors. Broader study findings: Beyond CMV serostatus, there was no information to go on about immune exposure.

Of note for this clone: Its antigen is undetermined.

Both 60 Vbeta primers and 13 Jbeta primers went into the PCR. Repertoires were generated with immunoSEQ multiplex PCR, while TCRdb's copy carries only in-frame clones and drops some. The sample lists around 200,000 clones, roughly 91% occurring once. The TCR was taken from a woman under 30 in good health and CMV-seronegative. Sequencing used PBMCs.

The CDR3 DNA is TGTGCCAGCAGTTACTCGGTTAGTACCCTCTACGAGCAGTACTTC. Protein product: CASSYSVSTLYEQYF. The chain has TRBV6-5 and TRBJ2-7; D is uncertain. The CDR3 is 15 residues long. Germline CDR1 MNHEY, CDR2 SVGAGI. V lost 0 bases and J lost 3, with 12 bases in between.